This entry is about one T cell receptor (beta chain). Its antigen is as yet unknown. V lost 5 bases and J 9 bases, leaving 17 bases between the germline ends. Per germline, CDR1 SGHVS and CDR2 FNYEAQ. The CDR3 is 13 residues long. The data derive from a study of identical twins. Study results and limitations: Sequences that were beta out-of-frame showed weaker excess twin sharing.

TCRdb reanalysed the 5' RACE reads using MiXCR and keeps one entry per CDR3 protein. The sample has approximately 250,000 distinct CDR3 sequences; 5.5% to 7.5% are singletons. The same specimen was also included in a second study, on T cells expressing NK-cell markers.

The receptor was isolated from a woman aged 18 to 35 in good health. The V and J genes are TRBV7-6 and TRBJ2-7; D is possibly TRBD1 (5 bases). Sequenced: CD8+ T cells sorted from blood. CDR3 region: CASSPGSSSAQYF. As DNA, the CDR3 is TGTGCCAGCAGCCCAGGGTCTTCGAGCGCGCAGTACTTC.